This T cell receptor (beta chain) comes out of a study of metastatic and nonmetastatic thyroid tumors. Study-level information: Across peripheral blood and tumor or nodule tissue samples taken from malignant and benign thyroid patients, the repertoires were compared with one another.

TCRdb re-processed the PCR reads through MiXCR. The table shows 15,000 to 20,000 clones, with roughly 20% occurring only once. No patient had received any treatment before thyroid surgery. CDR3 size: 14 residues. Deletions cut 1 base from V and 0 bases from J, with 6 bases between. Germline V CDR1 and CDR2: MNHEY, SVGEGT. This clone was seen only a few times. The chain has TRBV6-2 or TRBV6-3 and TRBJ1-1; D is unclear. The TCR comes from a female donor with papillary thyroid cancer or a benign thyroid nodule (not recorded which). Some clones in this sample may be carry-over from other donors' samples. The sample taken for sequencing was adjacent normal tissue. CDR3 sequence (DNA): TGTGCCAGCAGTTACTACGCCGTGAACACTGAAGCTTTCTTT. It codes for CASSYYAVNTEAFF.